The 31 T cell receptor beta chains listed next were all sequenced from one sample in a study of chemoradiotherapy in HPV16-positive cancers. Some clones are missing from TCRdb's copy, which holds only in-frame ones; the method was immunoSEQ multiplex PCR. The sample shows about 2,200 clones, about 68% of them seen only once. The source material was tumor tissue, sampled from a patient who underwent chemoradiotherapy. The receptors come from a human donor with HPV-associated anogenital cancer.

This clone has only one observation. The chain employs TRBV9 and TRBJ2-2, with D unresolved. The CDR3 loop spans 14 amino acids. Germline assignment: CDR1 SGDLS and CDR2 YYNGEE. The germline V and J ends were trimmed by 4 bases and 2 bases, with 9 bases remaining between them. CDR3 loop: CASSFAQNTGELFF. CDR3 DNA: TGTGCCAGCAGCTTTGCTCAAAACACCGGGGAGCTGTTTTTT.

The rearrangement joins TRBV29-1 to TRBJ1-4, with D possibly matching TRBD1 (5 bases). V was trimmed by 0 bases and J by 7 bases, leaving 12 bases between them. The CDR3 is 14 residues long. Germline CDR1 reads SQVTM; CDR2 reads ANQGSEA. The CDR3 loop is CSVEDRGAREKLFF. CDR3 in DNA: TGCAGCGTTGAAGATCGAGGGGCTCGTGAAAAACTGTTTTTT.

This clone was seen more than once but under ten times. V and J are TRBV9 and TRBJ1-2; 9 positions match TRBD1. Germline values: CDR1 SGDLS, CDR2 YYNGEE. This CDR3 comprises 15 residues. Trimming cost V 4 bases and J 4 bases; bases outside gene matches: 8. CDR3 bases: TGTGCCAGCAGCCCAACCGGGACAGGGTCCTATGGCTACACCTTC. Translation gives CASSPTGTGSYGYTF.

The gene calls are TRBV5-6 and TRBJ1-1; maybe TRBD1 (6 bases). In germline, CDR1 is SGHDT, CDR2 YYEEEE. The CDR3 has 15 residues. V gave up 4 bases and J gave up 2 bases, with 15 bases separating them. In DNA form, the CDR3 reads TGTGCCAGCAGCCTCGGAACAGGGCTTAACACTGAAGCTTTCTTT. This translates into CASSLGTGLNTEAFF.

V gene TRBV6-6 combines with J gene TRBJ1-2; 12 bases map to TRBD1. Trimming cost V 4 bases and J 4 bases; bases outside gene matches: 1. CDR3 length equals 14 residues. Germline loops: CDR1 MNHNY, CDR2 SVGAGI (reference sequence). The CDR3 sequence is CASSLGQGAYGYTF. CDR3 sequence (DNA): TGTGCCAGCAGTTTGGGACAGGGGGCCTATGGCTACACCTTC.

The J gene is TRBJ1-2, the V gene TRBV28; unclear D gene. The CDR3 loop spans 16 amino acids. CDR1 MDHEN and CDR2 SYDVKM come from the germline V gene. V was pared by 6 bases and J by 6 bases, with 23 bases between. For the CDR3, the DNA is TGTGCCAGCAGACGGATGTCCGGGCCAACTGGGGATGGCTACACCTTC. It translates to CASRRMSGPTGDGYTF.

The chain carries TRBV28 and TRBJ2-2; weak D call: TRBD2 (5 bases). Germline CDR1 and CDR2: MDHEN and SYDVKM. The V end lost 4 bases, the J end lost 4 bases, and 10 bases lay between the germline ends. The CDR3 contains 14 residues. The CDR3, as DNA: TGTGCCAGCAGTTCAACTAGTCGCACCGGGGAGCTGTTTTTT. It is translated as CASSSTSRTGELFF.

This chain's CDR3 is CASRRTDGYTF. In DNA form, the CDR3 reads TGTGCCAGCAGGCGGACAGACGGCTACACCTTC. This sequence joins TRBV6-1 and TRBJ1-2; the D gene is possibly TRBD1 (6 bases). Germline V gives CDR1 MNHNS, CDR2 SASEGT. The germline V and J ends were trimmed by 6 bases and 8 bases, with 10 bases remaining between them. The CDR3 runs 11 residues.

The chain recombines TRBV12-5 with TRBJ2-1; no reliable D call. Germline loops: CDR1 LGHNT, CDR2 FRNRAP. With 3 bases removed from V and 7 bases from J, the gap between germline ends came to 13 bases. The length of the CDR3 is 14 residues. The CDR3 is CASGFTPPMNEQFF. The CDR3, as DNA: TGTGCTAGTGGTTTTACTCCCCCCATGAATGAGCAGTTCTTC.

V usage is TRBV30 and J usage is TRBJ2-7; either TRBD1 or TRBD2 may supply D (6 bases each). CDR1 and CDR2 from the germline V gene are GTSNPN and SVGIG (reference sequence). V lost 5 bases and J lost 12, with 17 bases in between. The CDR3 is 11 amino acids. The CDR3 DNA is TGTGCCTGGGGCAGGGGAGGAAAAGGGTACGTC. Its protein is CAWGRGGKGYV.

The chain is built from TRBV19 and TRBJ2-6; D is perhaps TRBD1 (6 bases). Trimming removed 3 bases from V and 0 bases from J, with 9 bases in between. The CDR3 covers 16 residues. CDR1 is LNHDA and CDR2 is SQIVND in the germline V gene (reference sequence). Here the CDR3 reads CASSMDSTSGANVLTF. Written as DNA, the CDR3 is TGTGCCAGTAGTATGGACAGCACCTCTGGGGCCAACGTCCTGACTTTC.

This rearrangement joins TRBV19 to TRBJ2-1, with 7 bases lining up with TRBD1. CDR3 length: 15 amino acids. The V segment lost 5 bases and the J segment 4 bases; nucleotides outside the gene matches: 8. Germline V gives CDR1 LNHDA, CDR2 SQIVND (reference sequence). The DNA for the CDR3 is TGTGCCAGTAGTCCCCCTGACAGGGTTTACAATGAGCAGTTCTTC. Amino acid sequence: CASSPPDRVYNEQFF.

This chain uses TRBV6-1 with TRBJ2-4; 8 nucleotides match TRBD2. The CDR3 contains 15 residues. Germline trimming cut 7 bases from V and 2 bases from J; bases unmatched to any gene: 7. Germline V gene sequence: CDR1 MNHNS, CDR2 SASEGT. DNA for the CDR3: TGTGCCAGCATGATCGGGGGGGCGTCCAAAAACATTCAGTACTTC. Translating gives CASMIGGASKNIQYF.

The rearrangement joins TRBV19 to TRBJ2-2, with TRBD2 matching 9 bases. The CDR3 length is 17 residues. With V trimmed by 7 bases and J by 3 bases, 12 bases remained unmatched. Germline lookup yields CDR1 LNHDA and CDR2 SQIVND (reference sequence). CDR3 region: CASTTATTSGHTGELFF. CDR3 nucleotides: TGTGCCAGTACCACGGCCACGACTAGCGGTCACACCGGGGAGCTGTTTTTT.

The rearrangement uses TRBV21-1 and TRBJ1-3. TRBV21-1 is a listed pseudogene. The CDR3 extends over 15 amino acids. DNA for the CDR3: TGTGCCAGCACCCCTAAGATCCAGAGTGGAAACACCATATATTTT. Its protein is CASTPKIQSGNTIYF.

The genes are TRBV6-8 and TRBJ1-5; tentatively, D is TRBD1 (6 bases). CDR3 size: 14 residues. V lost 4 bases and J lost 9, with 16 bases in between. Germline CDR1 and CDR2: MNHGY and SAAAGT. CDR3 sequence reads: CASSSSGARWPQHF. CDR3 DNA sequence: TGTGCCAGCAGTTCCTCGGGGGCAAGGTGGCCCCAGCATTTT.

The gene calls are TRBV27 and TRBJ1-4; D is unclear. The CDR3 runs to 12 residues. The V end lost 4 bases, the J end lost 7 bases, and 7 bases lay between the germline ends. The germline V gene encodes CDR1 MNHEY and CDR2 SMNVEV (reference sequence). As DNA, the CDR3 is TGTGCCAGCAGTTCAGTGGGTGAAAAACTGTTTTTT. This codes for CASSSVGEKLFF.

The chain has TRBV14 and TRBJ1-1; TRBD1 matches 7 bases. V was clipped by 4 bases and J by 4 bases; unmatched bases: 6. The germline gives CDR1 SGHDN, CDR2 FVKESK. The CDR3 length is 14 residues. CDR3 DNA sequence: TGTGCCAGCAGCCCTCAGGGGGATGGCACTGAAGCTTTCTTT. Translation gives CASSPQGDGTEAFF.

V usage is TRBV27 and J usage is TRBJ1-5; perhaps TRBD1 as D (6 bases). V lost 0 bases and J 3 bases, leaving 9 bases between the germline ends. The germline gives CDR1 MNHEY, CDR2 SMNVEV (reference sequence). This CDR3 has 15 residues. The CDR3 DNA reads TGTGCCAGCAGTTTATCAGGGGGTATCAATCAGCCCCAGCATTTT. This sequence encodes CASSLSGGINQPQHF.

By sample share, this clone is large. The V call is TRBV13, the J call TRBJ2-1; D possibly corresponds to TRBD1 (6 bases). The CDR3 runs to 12 residues. Germline V gene data show CDR1 as PRHDT and CDR2 as FYEKMQ (reference sequence). Trimming left V 0 bases short and J 9 bases short, with 6 bases between. CDR3 DNA sequence: TGTGCCAGCAGCTTAGGAGGGGGTGAGCAGTTCTTC. Residues: CASSLGGGEQFF.

This sequence joins TRBV25-1 and TRBJ1-2; TRBD1 matches 9 bases. CDR1 and CDR2 (germline): MGHDK, SYGVNS. There are 16 residues in the CDR3. The J segment lost 1 base and the V segment lost 2 bases, leaving 5 bases of the junction unmatched. CDR3: CASSEPGQGVNYGYTF. In DNA form, the CDR3 reads TGTGCCAGCAGTGAACCGGGACAGGGAGTTAACTATGGCTACACCTTC.

This clone was counted only a few times. The chain joins TRBV6-1 to TRBJ1-5, with D maybe TRBD1 (6 bases). Trimming removed 5 bases at V and 9 bases at J, with 17 bases between. There are 14 residues in the CDR3. CDR1 MNHNS and CDR2 SASEGT come from the germline V gene. CDR3: CASSSSGARWPQHF. CDR3 coding DNA: TGTGCCAGCAGTTCCTCGGGGGCAAGGTGGCCCCAGCATTTT.

The CDR3 bases are TGCGCCAGCAGCTTGGGGCGGAATGAAGCTTTCTTT. This codes for CASSLGRNEAFF. The chain employs TRBV5-1 and TRBJ1-1; D gene ambiguous. The V and J ends lost 0 bases and 7 bases respectively, with 7 bases between them. The CDR3 contains 12 residues. Germline V gene sequence: CDR1 SGHRS, CDR2 YFSETQ.

The J gene is TRBJ1-5, the V gene TRBV6-5; maybe TRBD1 (5 bases). V lost 5 bases to trimming and J lost 2 bases, with 7 bases between them. In germline, CDR1 is MNHEY, CDR2 SVGAGI. This CDR3 is built from 13 residues. CDR3 region: CASSTGGNQPQHF. CDR3 DNA sequence: TGTGCCAGCAGTACAGGAGGCAATCAGCCCCAGCATTTT.

V gene TRBV7-9 combines with J gene TRBJ1-5; D remains ambiguous. V was clipped by 4 bases and J by 1 base, with 11 bases between them. This CDR3 is built from 15 residues. Germline V gene sequence: CDR1 SEHNR, CDR2 FQNEAQ (reference sequence). The CDR3 here is CASSSPRVSNQPQHF. In nucleotides, the CDR3 is TGTGCCAGCAGCTCCCCCCGGGTCAGCAATCAGCCCCAGCATTTT.

By share of the sample, this clone is large (0.1 to 1%). The rearrangement uses TRBV2 and TRBJ1-1, with D maybe TRBD1 (5 bases). V was clipped by 5 bases and J by 5 bases, with 6 bases between them. Germline V gene lookup returns CDR1 SNHLY and CDR2 FYNNEI. The CDR3 totals 11 residues. The CDR3 region has the DNA TGTGCCAGCAGTCGACAGACTGAAGCTTTCTTT. Translated: CASSRQTEAFF.

CDR3 region: CASSPVISSYGYTF. Written as DNA, the CDR3 is TGTGCCAGCAGCCCGGTTATAAGTTCCTATGGCTACACCTTC. The rearrangement links TRBV5-5 to TRBJ1-2; D is unclear. In germline, CDR1 is SGHKS, CDR2 YYEKEE (reference sequence). The CDR3 is 14 amino acids. Trimming took off 4 bases at V and 4 bases at J, with 14 bases between the two ends.

This clone showed up just a few times. The CDR3 here is CASSLAPDRRPDTQYF. Here the CDR3 DNA reads TGCGCCAGCAGCTTGGCACCGGACAGGCGCCCAGATACGCAGTATTTT. The chain recombines TRBV5-1 with TRBJ2-3; 7 bases agree with TRBD1. Trimming at V came to 0 bases and at J to 4 bases, leaving 8 bases not matched to a gene. Germline V gene data show CDR1 as SGHRS and CDR2 as YFSETQ. The CDR3 has 16 residues.

This clone has only a few counts. V gene TRBV4-3 combines with J gene TRBJ1-3; 8 positions agree with TRBD1. This CDR3 comprises 15 residues. CDR1 is LGHNA, CDR2 YSLEER, per germline. The V segment lost 4 bases and the J segment 2 bases; nucleotides outside the gene matches: 4. For the CDR3, the DNA is TGCGCCAGCAGCCGAGCGACAGGGGCTGGAAACACCATATATTTT. This sequence encodes CASSRATGAGNTIYF.

By share of the sample, this clone is large. The chain uses TRBV14 and TRBJ2-1; D remains ambiguous. CDR1 is SGHDN and CDR2 is FVKESK in the germline V gene. V was shortened by 4 bases and J by 10 bases, with 11 bases between the two germline ends. The CDR3 has 12 residues. The DNA of the CDR3 is TGTGCCAGCAGCCCAATCGCCAGCGAGCAGTTCTTC. Its translation: CASSPIASEQFF.

The rearrangement uses TRBV20-1 and TRBJ1-1; a possible D gene is TRBD1 (5 bases). This CDR3 spans 11 amino acids. Germline lookup yields CDR1 DFQATT and CDR2 SNEGSKA (reference sequence). The ends were cut back, 5 bases at V and 7 bases at J, with 11 bases in the middle. The CDR3 loop reads CSAPWTFEAFF. Written as DNA, the CDR3 is TGCAGTGCTCCCTGGACATTTGAAGCTTTCTTT.